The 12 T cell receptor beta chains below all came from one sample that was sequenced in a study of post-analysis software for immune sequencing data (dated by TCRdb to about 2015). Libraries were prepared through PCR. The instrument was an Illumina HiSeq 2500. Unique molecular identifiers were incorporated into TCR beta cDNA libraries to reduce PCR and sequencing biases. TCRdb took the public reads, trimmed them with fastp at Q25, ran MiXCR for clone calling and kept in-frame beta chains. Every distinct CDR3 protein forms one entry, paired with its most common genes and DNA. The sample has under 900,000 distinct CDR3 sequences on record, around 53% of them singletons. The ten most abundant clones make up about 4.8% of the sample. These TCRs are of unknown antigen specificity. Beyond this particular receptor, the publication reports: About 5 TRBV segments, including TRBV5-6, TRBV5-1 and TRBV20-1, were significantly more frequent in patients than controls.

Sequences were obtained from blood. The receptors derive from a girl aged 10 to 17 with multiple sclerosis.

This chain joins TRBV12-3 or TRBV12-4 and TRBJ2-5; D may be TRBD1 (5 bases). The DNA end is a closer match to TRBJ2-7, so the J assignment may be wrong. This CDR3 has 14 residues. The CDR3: CASSLNTGLNEQYF. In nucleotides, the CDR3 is TGTGCCAGCAGCCTAAATACAGGTCTCAACGAGCAGTACTTC.

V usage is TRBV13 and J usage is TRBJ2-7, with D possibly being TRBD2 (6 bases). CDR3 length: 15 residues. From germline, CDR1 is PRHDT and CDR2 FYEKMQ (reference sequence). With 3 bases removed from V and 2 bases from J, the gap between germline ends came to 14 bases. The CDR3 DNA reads TGTGCCAGCAGCTTTTTCGGGACTTCCCCCTACGAGCAGTACTTC. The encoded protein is CASSFFGTSPYEQYF.

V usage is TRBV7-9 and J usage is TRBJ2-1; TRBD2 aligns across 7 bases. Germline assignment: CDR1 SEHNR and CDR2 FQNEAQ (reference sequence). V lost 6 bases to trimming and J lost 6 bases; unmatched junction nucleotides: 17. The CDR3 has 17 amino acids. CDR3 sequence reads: CASSPRLLAERGNEQFF. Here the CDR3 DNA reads TGTGCCAGCAGTCCTCGTCTCCTAGCGGAACGGGGCAATGAGCAGTTCTTC.

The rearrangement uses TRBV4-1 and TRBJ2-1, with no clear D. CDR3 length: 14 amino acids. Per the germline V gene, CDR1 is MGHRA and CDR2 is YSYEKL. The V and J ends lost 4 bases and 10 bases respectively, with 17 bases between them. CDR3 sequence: CASSLRLGAEEQFF. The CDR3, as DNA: TGCGCCAGCAGCCTCCGTTTAGGAGCTGAAGAGCAGTTCTTC.

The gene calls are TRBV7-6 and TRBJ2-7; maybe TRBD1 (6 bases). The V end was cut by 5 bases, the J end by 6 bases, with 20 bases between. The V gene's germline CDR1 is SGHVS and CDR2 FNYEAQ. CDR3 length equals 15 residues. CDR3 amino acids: CASSLRGQGMGEQYF. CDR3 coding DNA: TGTGCCAGCAGCCTCCGCGGGCAGGGGATGGGCGAGCAGTACTTC.

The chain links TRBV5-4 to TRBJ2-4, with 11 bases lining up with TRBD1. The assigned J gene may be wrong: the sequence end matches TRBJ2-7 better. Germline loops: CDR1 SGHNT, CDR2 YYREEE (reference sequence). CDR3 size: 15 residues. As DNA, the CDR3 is TGTGCCAGCAGCCAAGCCGGGACAGGGGGCTACGAGCAGTACTTC. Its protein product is CASSQAGTGGYEQYF.

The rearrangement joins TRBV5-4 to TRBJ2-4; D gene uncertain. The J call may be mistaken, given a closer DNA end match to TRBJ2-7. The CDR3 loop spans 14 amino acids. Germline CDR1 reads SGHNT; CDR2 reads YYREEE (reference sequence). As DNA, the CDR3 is TGTGCCAGCAGCTTGATGCCGAGCAGCGACGAGCAGTACTTC. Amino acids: CASSLMPSSDEQYF.

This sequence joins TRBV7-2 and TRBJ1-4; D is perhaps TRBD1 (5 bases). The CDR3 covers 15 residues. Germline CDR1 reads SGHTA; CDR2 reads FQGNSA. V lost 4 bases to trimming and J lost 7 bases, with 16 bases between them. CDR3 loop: CASSSAGYGSEKLFF. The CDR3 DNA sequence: TGTGCCAGCAGCTCCGCAGGGTATGGGAGTGAAAAACTGTTTTTT.

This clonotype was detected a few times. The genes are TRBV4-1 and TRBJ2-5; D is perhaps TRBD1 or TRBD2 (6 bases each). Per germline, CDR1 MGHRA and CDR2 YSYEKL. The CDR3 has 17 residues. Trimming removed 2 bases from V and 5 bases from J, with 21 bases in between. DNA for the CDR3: TGCGCCAGCAGCCAAAGGAGGGGCACAGGGTTATCGGAGACCCAGTACTTC. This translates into CASSQRRGTGLSETQYF.

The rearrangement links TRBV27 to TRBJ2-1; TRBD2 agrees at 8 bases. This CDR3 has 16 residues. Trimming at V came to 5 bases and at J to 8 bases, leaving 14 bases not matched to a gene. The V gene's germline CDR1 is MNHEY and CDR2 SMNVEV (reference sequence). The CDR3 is CASSPLRLAGPHEQFF. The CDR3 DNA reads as TGTGCCAGCAGTCCCTTACGATTAGCGGGACCCCATGAGCAGTTCTTC.

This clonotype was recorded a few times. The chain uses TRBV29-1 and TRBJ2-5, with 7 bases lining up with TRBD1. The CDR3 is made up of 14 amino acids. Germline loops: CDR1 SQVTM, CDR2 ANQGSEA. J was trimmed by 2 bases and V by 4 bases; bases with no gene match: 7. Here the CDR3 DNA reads TGCAGCGTTGGAACCGACAGGGTGCAAGAGACCCAGTACTTC. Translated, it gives CSVGTDRVQETQYF.

Here the CDR3 DNA reads TGCAGCGCAGGACAGGGGGTGGTGGGCGAGCAGTACTTC. Its translation: CSAGQGVVGEQYF. The gene calls are TRBV29-1 and TRBJ2-5; TRBD1 aligns across 10 bases. The end of the DNA fits TRBJ2-7 better, so the J call may be wrong. Germline CDR1 and CDR2: SQVTM and ANQGSEA. The CDR3 is 13 residues long.